This T cell receptor beta chain derives from a study of blood T cells in healthy people across ages. A second roughly 6 to 12 cycle PCR used barcoded and J-beta primers. At least 2.5 million CDR3-containing paired-end reads were obtained per sample. TCRdb redid the calling of the 5' RACE reads with MiXCR, one entry per CDR3 protein. The repertoire holds roughly 500,000 distinct CDR3 sequences, 27% seen once, with approximately 17% in the top ten. With regard to this clonotype: The antigen is unknown.

CDR3 length: 14 amino acids. J lost 0 bases, V lost 8 bases, and 10 bases had no gene match. In germline, CDR1 is SQVTM, CDR2 ANQGSEA. Study outcomes and limitations: When set beside aged donors, long-lived donors presented more naive CD4+ cells and higher diversity.

Total RNA was isolated from each sample in quantities of at least 6 micrograms. This TCR was sampled from a woman aged 65 to 85 in good health. The specimen was blood. V is TRBV29-1 and J is TRBJ2-7; 7 nucleotides line up with TRBD2. CDR3 DNA sequence: TGCAGCACCGAGGGAGCGGGGAGCTCCTACGAGCAGTACTTC. Translating gives CSTEGAGSSYEQYF.